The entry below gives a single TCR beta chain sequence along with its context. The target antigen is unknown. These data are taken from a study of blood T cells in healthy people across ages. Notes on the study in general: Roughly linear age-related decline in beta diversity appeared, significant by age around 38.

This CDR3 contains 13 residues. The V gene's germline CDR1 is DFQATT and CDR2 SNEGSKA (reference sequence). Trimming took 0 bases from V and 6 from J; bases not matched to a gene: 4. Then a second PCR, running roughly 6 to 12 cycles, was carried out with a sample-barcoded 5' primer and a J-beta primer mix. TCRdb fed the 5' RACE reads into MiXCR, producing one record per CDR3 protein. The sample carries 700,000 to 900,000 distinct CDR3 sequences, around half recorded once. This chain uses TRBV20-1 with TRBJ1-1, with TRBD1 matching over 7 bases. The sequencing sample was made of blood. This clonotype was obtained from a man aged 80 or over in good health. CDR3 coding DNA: TGCAGTGCTAGAGATCAGCAGGGGGCTGAAGCTTTCTTT. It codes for CSARDQQGAEAFF.